This record looks at one T cell receptor (beta chain) sequence and its context. The sample comes from a study of graft-versus-host responses after intestinal transplantation. The method was immunoSEQ multiplex PCR; TCRdb's version includes in-frame clones alone and lacks a portion of them. The repertoire includes 40,000 or so clones, more than 85% of them detected once, and 3.6% sits in the top ten. V shed 8 bases and J shed 1 base, with 9 bases lying between them. CDR1 is MNHNS and CDR2 is SASEGT in the germline V gene. The CDR3 spans 13 residues. Sequencing used PBMCs, obtained less than 750 days after intestinal transplantation. V usage is TRBV6-1 and J usage is TRBJ1-5, with D unclear. The sequence came from a human patient who received an intestinal transplant, so some T cells may come from the graft donor. CDR3: CASGPGSNQPQHF. In DNA form, the CDR3 reads TGTGCCAGCGGCCCGGGAAGCAATCAGCCCCAGCATTTT.